The 19 T cell receptor beta chains below come from one sample, sequenced in a study of post-analysis software for immune sequencing data. Researchers reported that TCR beta cDNA libraries carried unique molecular identifiers. TCRdb used MiXCR to reprocess the PCR reads, holding one entry per CDR3 protein. The sample gives about 400,000 distinct CDR3 sequences, around 33% of which show up once; 13% is in the top ten. General observations from the study: Patients used a few TRBV segments, including TRBV5-6, TRBV5-1 and TRBV20-1, more often than controls.

Which antigens these TCRs recognize remains unknown. Material: blood. These receptors were collected from a girl aged 5 to 17 with multiple sclerosis.

This clonotype was observed at least ten times. This chain connects TRBV7-6 to TRBJ2-1; 11 nucleotides line up with TRBD2. The junction had 11 bases not matched to a gene; V was cut back by 1 base and J by 9 bases. The CDR3 runs 17 residues. Germline V gene lookup returns CDR1 SGHVS and CDR2 FNYEAQ. CDR3 DNA sequence: TGTGCCAGCAGCTTAGAGGCCTTAGCGGGGGGGCCGCCTGAGCAGTTCTTC. Protein: CASSLEALAGGPPEQFF. Full variable domain (remainder filled in from reference TRBV7-6 and TRBJ2-1): GAGVSQSPRYKVTKRGQDVALRCDPISGHVSLYWYRQALGQGPEFLTYFNYEAQQDKSGLPNDRFSAERPEGSISTLTIQRTEQRDSAMYRCASSLEALAGGPPEQFFGPGTRLTVL.

CDR3 residues: CASSSSGDPTDTQYF. CDR3 coding DNA: TGTGCCAGCAGCTCATCGGGAGACCCCACGGATACGCAGTATTTT. J is TRBJ2-3 and V is TRBV7-9; the D gene is possibly TRBD2 (6 bases). Trimming cost V 4 bases and J 6 bases, with 17 bases left between them. This CDR3 has 15 residues. The germline V gene has CDR1 SEHNR and CDR2 FQNEAQ (reference sequence).

A remark on this clonotype: A junction end diverges from the germline sequence, so it may reflect a read error. The rearrangement uses TRBV4-2 and TRBJ2-1; TRBD1 matches 8 bases. The closer fit of TRBJ2-7 to the DNA end suggests the J call may be wrong. Looked up from germline, CDR1 is LGHNA and CDR2 is YNFKEQ. CDR3 length equals 16 residues. CDR3 in DNA: TGTGCCAGCGGCCAAAGCAGGGGGCCCTCCTACAATGAGCAGTACTTC. Translating gives CASGQSRGPSYNEQYF.

This clonotype was seen ten or more times. CDR3 loop: CASSPGGADNEQFF. DNA for the CDR3: TGTGCCAGCAGTCCCGGGGGGGCGGACAATGAGCAGTTCTTC. This chain connects TRBV28 to TRBJ2-1; 8 bases fit TRBD2. Germline trimming cut 5 bases from V and 5 bases from J; bases unmatched to any gene: 5. The CDR3 runs 14 residues. CDR1 MDHEN and CDR2 SYDVKM come from the germline V gene.

This clonotype came up a few times. The rearrangement joins TRBV6-5 to TRBJ2-3; tentative D call: TRBD2 (7 bases). The J call may be faulty, since TRBJ2-5 better matches the DNA end. Germline V gives CDR1 MNHEY, CDR2 SVGAGI. CDR3 size: 11 residues. CDR3 bases: TGTGCCAGCAGTAGGGGGGGGACCCAGTACTTC. Translating it yields CASSRGGTQYF.

The V and J genes are TRBV11-2 and TRBJ2-7; D is tentatively TRBD1 or TRBD2 (6 bases each). Germline-derived CDR1 and CDR2 are SGHAT and FQNNGV. The CDR3 is made up of 16 amino acids. Trimming removed 5 bases from V and 0 bases from J, with 17 bases in between. The CDR3 DNA is TGTGCCAGCAGCCCGGGGGCAATGAGGGCCTCCTACGAGCAGTACTTC. It codes for CASSPGAMRASYEQYF.

The V call is TRBV5-1, the J call TRBJ2-7, with D unclear. CDR1 SGHRS and CDR2 YFSETQ come from the germline V gene. V lost 7 bases and J lost 0, with 14 bases in between. The CDR3 runs to 14 residues. CDR3 sequence: CASRPAASSYEQYF. Written as DNA, the CDR3 is TGCGCCAGCCGTCCGGCAGCATCCTCCTACGAGCAGTACTTC.

This rearrangement joins TRBV7-9 to TRBJ2-7, with 8 nucleotides matching TRBD2. J was trimmed by 2 bases and V by 4 bases; bases with no gene match: 10. The germline V gene has CDR1 SEHNR and CDR2 FQNEAQ (reference sequence). CDR3 length equals 16 residues. This chain's CDR3 is CASSSSTGAGAYEQYF. The CDR3 bases are TGTGCCAGCAGCTCCTCTACGGGAGCGGGGGCCTACGAGCAGTACTTC.

This clonotype was counted between two and nine times. The chain uses TRBV9 and TRBJ2-7; 7 bases are shared with TRBD1. The germline gives CDR1 SGDLS, CDR2 YYNGEE. This CDR3 contains 15 residues. J gave up 3 bases and V 2 bases, and 8 bases lay outside the gene matches. CDR3 loop: CASSVDGTVDYEQYF. DNA for the CDR3: TGTGCCAGCAGCGTCGACGGGACAGTGGACTACGAGCAGTACTTC. Full variable domain (missing parts from reference TRBV9 and TRBJ2-7): DSGVTQTPKHLITATGQRVTLRCSPRSGDLSVYWYQQSLDQGLQFLIQYYNGEERAKGNILERFSAQQFPDLHSELNLSSLELGDSALYFCASSVDGTVDYEQYFGPGTRLTVT.

This chain connects TRBV7-2 to TRBJ1-2; 7 positions match TRBD1. V dropped 2 bases and J dropped 3; count of bases not matched to a gene: 18. From germline, CDR1 is SGHTA and CDR2 FQGNSA. CDR3 length: 19 residues. CDR3 loop: CASSLSWIGGPSFDYGYTF. The CDR3 DNA reads TGTGCCAGCAGCTTAAGTTGGATAGGGGGCCCCTCCTTTGACTATGGCTACACCTTC.

In this sample, this clonotype turned up a few times. The V gene is TRBV7-9, the J gene TRBJ2-5; 11 bases are shared with TRBD1. CDR3 size: 16 residues. Germline V gene lookup returns CDR1 SEHNR and CDR2 FQNEAQ (reference sequence). After removal of 0 bases from V and 5 bases from J, the junction contained 5 bases not matched to a gene. The CDR3 loop reads CASSLARGQGDETQYF. DNA for the CDR3: TGTGCCAGCAGCTTAGCGCGGGGACAGGGGGACGAGACCCAGTACTTC. Based on the CDR3 plus reference TRBV7-9 and TRBJ2-5, the full variable domain is DTGVSQNPRHKITKRGQNVTFRCDPISEHNRLYWYRQTLGQGPEFLTYFQNEAQLEKSRLLSDRFSAERPKGSFSTLEIQRTEQGDSAMYLCASSLARGQGDETQYFGPGTRLLVL.

The chain recombines TRBV5-5 with TRBJ2-5; 12 bases match TRBD2. The germline V gene has CDR1 SGHKS and CDR2 YYEKEE (reference sequence). This CDR3 spans 17 amino acids. The trim removed 5 bases at V and 5 bases at J, leaving 13 bases unmatched. The DNA of the CDR3 is TGTGCCAGCAGTCTCGGACTAGCGGGGACGAAAGATGAGACCCAGTACTTC. Encoded protein: CASSLGLAGTKDETQYF.

The chain's CDR3 is CATSRDLMDTQYF. The CDR3 nucleotides are TGTGCCACCAGCAGAGATCTAATGGATACGCAGTATTTT. This rearrangement joins TRBV15 to TRBJ2-3; D is unresolved. This CDR3 is built from 13 residues. The V and J ends lost 0 bases and 6 bases respectively, with 7 bases between them. Germline-derived CDR1 and CDR2 are LNHNV and YYDKDF (reference sequence).

V and J are TRBV28 and TRBJ2-1; D is unresolved. The CDR3 has 12 residues. CDR1 and CDR2 from the germline V gene are MDHEN and SYDVKM. V lost 3 bases and J lost 12, with 12 bases in between. The CDR3 loop is CASSLISGMQFF. The DNA of the CDR3 is TGTGCCAGCAGTTTGATCTCCGGCATGCAGTTCTTC.

V is TRBV29-1 and J is TRBJ2-3, with D maybe TRBD2 (5 bases). Germline V gene lookup returns CDR1 SQVTM and CDR2 ANQGSEA. Deletions cut 5 bases from V and 6 bases from J, with 15 bases between. This CDR3 contains 13 residues. CDR3 protein: CSVSRSSGDTQYF. Here the CDR3 DNA reads TGCAGCGTTTCGCGATCCTCGGGGGATACGCAGTATTTT.

This clonotype was seen a single time. CDR3 loop: CASSVANRDTEAFF. For the CDR3, the DNA is TGTGCCAGCAGCGTAGCGAATAGGGACACTGAAGCTTTCTTT. The chain links TRBV9 to TRBJ1-1; D remains unclear. This CDR3 contains 14 residues. Trimming removed 0 bases from V and 3 bases from J, with 9 bases in between. Germline CDR1 SGDLS, CDR2 YYNGEE. Full variable domain (outside the CDR3, taken from reference TRBV9 and TRBJ1-1): DSGVTQTPKHLITATGQRVTLRCSPRSGDLSVYWYQQSLDQGLQFLIQYYNGEERAKGNILERFSAQQFPDLHSELNLSSLELGDSALYFCASSVANRDTEAFFGQGTRLTVV.

The genes are TRBV7-4 and TRBJ1-5; D gene ambiguous. The CDR3 contains 15 residues. Trimming removed 5 bases from V and 2 bases from J, with 13 bases in between. Germline CDR1 is SGHVT and CDR2 is SQSDAQ. CDR3 sequence: CASSLGLSGNQPQHF. DNA for the CDR3: TGTGCCAGCAGCCTTGGACTCAGCGGCAATCAGCCCCAGCATTTT. Filled out from reference TRBV7-4 and TRBJ1-5, the complete variable domain reads GAGVSQSPRYKVAKRGRDVALRCDSISGHVTLYWYRQTLGQGSEVLTYSQSDAQRDKSGRPSGRFSAERPERSVSTLKIQRTEQGDSAVYLCASSLGLSGNQPQHFGDGTRLSIL.

The sample holds a few counts of this clonotype. This sequence joins TRBV5-1 and TRBJ2-1; 10 bases align to TRBD2. Germline-derived CDR1 and CDR2 are SGHRS and YFSETQ. The J segment lost 12 bases and the V segment lost 0 bases, leaving 9 bases of the junction unmatched. The CDR3 spans 15 residues. This chain's CDR3 is CASSLEVLAGEGQFF. CDR3 DNA: TGCGCCAGCAGCTTGGAAGTTCTAGCGGGAGAAGGGCAGTTCTTC.

This clonotype was seen a handful of times. J is TRBJ1-5 and V is TRBV19, with D tentatively TRBD1 (5 bases). The germline V gene encodes CDR1 LNHDA and CDR2 SQIVND (reference sequence). V dropped 7 bases and J dropped 12 bases, with 25 bases sitting between them. The length of the CDR3 is 15 residues. This CDR3 reads CASTLGAAGSLHQHF. The CDR3, as DNA: TGTGCCAGTACCTTAGGGGCAGCAGGGTCTTTACACCAGCATTTT.